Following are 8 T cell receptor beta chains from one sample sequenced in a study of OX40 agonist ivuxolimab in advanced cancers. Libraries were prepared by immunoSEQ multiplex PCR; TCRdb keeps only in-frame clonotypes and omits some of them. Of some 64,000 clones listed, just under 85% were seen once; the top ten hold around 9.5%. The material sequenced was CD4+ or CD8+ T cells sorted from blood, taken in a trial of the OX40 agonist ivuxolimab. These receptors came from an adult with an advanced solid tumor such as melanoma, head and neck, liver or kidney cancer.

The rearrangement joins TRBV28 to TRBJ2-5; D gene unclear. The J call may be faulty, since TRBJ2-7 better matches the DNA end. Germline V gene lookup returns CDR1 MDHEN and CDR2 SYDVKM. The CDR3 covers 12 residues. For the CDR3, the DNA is TGTGCCAGCAGTCTTCGCAACTACGAGCAGTACTTC. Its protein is CASSLRNYEQYF.

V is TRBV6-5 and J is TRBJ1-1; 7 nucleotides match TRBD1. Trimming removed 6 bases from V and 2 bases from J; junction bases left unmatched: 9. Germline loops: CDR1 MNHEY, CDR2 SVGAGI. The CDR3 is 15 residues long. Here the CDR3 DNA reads TGTGCCAGCAGCCTATCAGGAGGGGGCAACACTGAAGCTTTCTTT. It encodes CASSLSGGGNTEAFF.

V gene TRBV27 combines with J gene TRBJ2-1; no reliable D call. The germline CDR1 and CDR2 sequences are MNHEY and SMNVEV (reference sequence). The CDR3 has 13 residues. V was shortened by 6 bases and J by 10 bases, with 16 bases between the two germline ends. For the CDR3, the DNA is TGTGCCAGCAGCCTCTGGCCCTCAGGAGAGCAGTTCTTC. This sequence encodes CASSLWPSGEQFF.

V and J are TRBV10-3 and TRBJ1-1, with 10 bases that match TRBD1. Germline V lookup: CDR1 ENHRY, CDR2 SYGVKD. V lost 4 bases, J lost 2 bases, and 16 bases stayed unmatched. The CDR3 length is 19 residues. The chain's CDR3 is CAISVRTGGAPVPNTEAFF. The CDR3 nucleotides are TGTGCCATCAGTGTAAGGACAGGGGGTGCCCCAGTCCCTAACACTGAAGCTTTCTTT.

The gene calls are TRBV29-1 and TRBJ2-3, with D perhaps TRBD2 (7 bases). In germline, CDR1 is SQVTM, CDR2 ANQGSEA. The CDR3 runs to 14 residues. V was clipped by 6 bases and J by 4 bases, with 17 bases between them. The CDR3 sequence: CSVEGGRGADTQYF. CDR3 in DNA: TGCAGCGTCGAGGGGGGCCGGGGGGCAGATACGCAGTATTTT.

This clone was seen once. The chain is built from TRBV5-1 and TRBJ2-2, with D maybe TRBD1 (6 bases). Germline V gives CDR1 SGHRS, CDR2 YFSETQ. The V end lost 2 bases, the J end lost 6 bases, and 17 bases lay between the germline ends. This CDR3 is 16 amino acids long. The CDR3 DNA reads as TGCGCCAGCAGCTTCTCGACAGGATTAATTCCCGGGGAGCTGTTTTTT. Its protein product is CASSFSTGLIPGELFF.

CDR3 sequence reads: CASSLDQGRGTGELFF. As DNA, the CDR3 is TGTGCCAGCAGCCTGGACCAGGGTAGGGGAACCGGGGAGCTGTTTTTT. This chain joins TRBV9 and TRBJ2-2; D possibly corresponds to TRBD1 (5 bases). Trimming cost V 4 bases and J 5 bases, with 18 bases left between them. The CDR3 extends over 16 amino acids. Per the germline V gene, CDR1 is SGDLS and CDR2 is YYNGEE.

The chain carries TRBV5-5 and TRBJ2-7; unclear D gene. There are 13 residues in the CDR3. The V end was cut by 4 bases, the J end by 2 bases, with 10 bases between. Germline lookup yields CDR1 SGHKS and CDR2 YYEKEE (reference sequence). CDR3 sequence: CASSLTPTYEQYF. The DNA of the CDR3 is TGTGCCAGCAGCCTTACACCCACCTACGAGCAGTACTTC.